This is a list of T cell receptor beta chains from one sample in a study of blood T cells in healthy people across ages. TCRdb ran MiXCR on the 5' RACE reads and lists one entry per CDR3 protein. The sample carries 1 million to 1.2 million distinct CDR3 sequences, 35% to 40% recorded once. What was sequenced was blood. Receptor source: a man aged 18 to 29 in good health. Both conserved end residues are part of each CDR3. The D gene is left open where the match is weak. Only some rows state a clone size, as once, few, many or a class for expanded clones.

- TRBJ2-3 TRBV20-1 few CSAREAATTHTQYF TGCAGTGCTAGAGAGGCTGCTACCACCCATACGCAGTATTTT
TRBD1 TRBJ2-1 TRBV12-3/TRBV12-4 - CASSFDRDMLF TGTGCCAGCAGTTTCGACAGGGACATGCTCTTC
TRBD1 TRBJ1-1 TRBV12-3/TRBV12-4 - CASTHRQGEAFF TGTGCCAGCACCCATCGACAGGGTGAAGCTTTCTTT
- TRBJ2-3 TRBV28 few CASSEQDDSSTDTQYF TGTGCCAGCAGTGAACAGGACGATTCAAGCACAGATACGCAGTATTTT
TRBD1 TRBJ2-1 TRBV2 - CASRAGTGAGNEQFF TGTGCCAGCAGAGCCGGGACAGGGGCAGGCAATGAGCAGTTCTTC
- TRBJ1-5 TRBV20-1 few CSARDNSGVGQPQHF TGCAGTGCTAGAGATAATTCAGGGGTAGGACAGCCCCAGCATTTT
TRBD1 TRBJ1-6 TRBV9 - CASSVGGTGDSPLHF TGTGCCAGCAGCGTAGGTGGGACAGGGGATTCACCCCTCCACTTT
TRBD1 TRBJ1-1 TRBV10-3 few CAISETGTGGTEAFF TGTGCCATCAGTGAGACTGGGACAGGGGGCACTGAAGCTTTCTTT
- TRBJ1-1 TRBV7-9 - CASSHGGTGTEAFF TGTGCCAGCAGCCACGGGGGGACGGGCACTGAAGCTTTCTTT
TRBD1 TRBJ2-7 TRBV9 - CASSAATGGAYNEQYF TGTGCCAGCAGCGCCGCGACAGGGGGTGCCTACAATGAGCAGTACTTC
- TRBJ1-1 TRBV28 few CASSLAGLDTEAFF TGTGCCAGCAGTTTAGCCGGGCTCGACACTGAAGCTTTCTTT
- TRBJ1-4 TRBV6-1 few CASSPQGPGLFF TGTGCCAGCAGTCCCCAAGGGCCGGGACTGTTTTTT
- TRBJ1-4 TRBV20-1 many CSARDLMGNSGEKLFF TGCAGTGCTAGAGATCTGATGGGCAACAGCGGGGAAAAACTGTTTTTT
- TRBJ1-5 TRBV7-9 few CASSLPGANQPQHF TGTGCCAGCAGCTTACCGGGGGCCAATCAGCCCCAGCATTTT
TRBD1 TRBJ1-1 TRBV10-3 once CAISGIGQGERAFF TGTGCCATCAGTGGAATTGGGCAGGGGGAGCGAGCTTTCTTT
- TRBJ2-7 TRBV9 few CASSVVPTDTYEQYF TGTGCCAGCAGCGTAGTGCCCACAGACACCTACGAGCAGTACTTC
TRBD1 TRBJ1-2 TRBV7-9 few CASSLASGTGVVGYGYTF TGTGCCAGCAGCTTAGCTTCCGGGACAGGGGTAGTTGGGTATGGCTACACCTTC
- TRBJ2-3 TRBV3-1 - CASSPGLVLDTQYF TGTGCCAGCAGCCCCGGGCTAGTTCTTGATACGCAGTATTTT
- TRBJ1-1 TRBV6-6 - CATHDWIANTEAFF TGTGCCACCCACGACTGGATAGCGAACACTGAAGCTTTCTTT
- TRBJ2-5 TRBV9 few CASSVDDRFGETQYF TGTGCCAGCAGCGTAGATGACCGCTTCGGAGAGACCCAGTACTTC
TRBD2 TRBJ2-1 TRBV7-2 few CASSRASGANNEQFF TGTGCCAGCAGCCGAGCTAGCGGGGCAAACAATGAGCAGTTCTTC
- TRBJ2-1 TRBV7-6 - CASSLISSSYNEQFF TGTGCCAGCAGCTTAATCTCTAGCTCCTACAATGAGCAGTTCTTC
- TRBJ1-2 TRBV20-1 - CSASTEDYGYTF TGCAGTGCCTCGACCGAGGACTATGGCTACACCTTC
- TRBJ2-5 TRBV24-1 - CATSAQTGFGNEQYF TGTGCCACCAGTGCCCAAACAGGGTTCGGCAATGAGCAGTACTTC
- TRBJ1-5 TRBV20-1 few CSARPLSGTSSNQPQHF TGCAGTGCTAGACCACTCTCGGGGACAAGCTCGAATCAGCCCCAGCATTTT
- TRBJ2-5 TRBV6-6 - CASSARLQETQYF TGTGCCAGCAGTGCCCGGCTCCAAGAGACCCAGTACTTC
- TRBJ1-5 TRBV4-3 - CASSQDEGGRPQHF TGCGCCAGCAGCCAAGATGAGGGTGGGAGGCCCCAGCATTTT
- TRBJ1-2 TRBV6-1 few CASSATGTNYGYTF TGTGCCAGCAGTGCGACGGGTACTAACTATGGCTACACCTTC
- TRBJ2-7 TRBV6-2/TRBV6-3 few CASSQTPLYEQYF TGTGCCAGCAGTCAAACCCCCCTCTACGAGCAGTACTTC
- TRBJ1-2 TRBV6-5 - CASQTYSDGYTF TGTGCCAGCCAAACGTACAGCGATGGCTACACCTTC
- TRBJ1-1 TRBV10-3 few CAISDPRGKPNTEAFF TGTGCCATCAGTGACCCGAGGGGGAAGCCCAACACTGAAGCTTTCTTT
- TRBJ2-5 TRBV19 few CASSLSSLETQYF TGTGCCAGTAGTTTAAGCAGCTTAGAGACCCAGTACTTC